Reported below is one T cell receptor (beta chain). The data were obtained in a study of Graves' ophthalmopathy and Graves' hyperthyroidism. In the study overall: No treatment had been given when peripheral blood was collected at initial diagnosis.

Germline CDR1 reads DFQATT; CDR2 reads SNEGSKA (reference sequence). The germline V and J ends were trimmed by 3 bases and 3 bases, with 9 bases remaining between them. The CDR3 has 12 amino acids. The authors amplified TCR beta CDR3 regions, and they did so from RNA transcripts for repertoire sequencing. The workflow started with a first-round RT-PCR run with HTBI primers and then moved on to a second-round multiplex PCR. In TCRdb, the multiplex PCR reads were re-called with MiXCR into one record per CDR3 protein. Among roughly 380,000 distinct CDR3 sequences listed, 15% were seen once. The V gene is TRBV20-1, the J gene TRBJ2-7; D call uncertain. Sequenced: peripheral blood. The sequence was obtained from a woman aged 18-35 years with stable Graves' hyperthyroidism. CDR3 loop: CSARWDGYEQYF. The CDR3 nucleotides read TGCAGTGCTAGGTGGGATGGCTACGAGCAGTACTTC.